The rows below give T cell receptor beta chains drawn from one sample of a study of T cell responses to AZD1222 COVID-19 vaccine. Libraries were prepared by immunoSEQ multiplex PCR; TCRdb keeps only in-frame clonotypes and omits some of them. The top ten clones hold approximately 1.6% of a sample with more than 150,000 clones, 90% of them seen once. The sample was peripheral blood, taken 28 days after the second AZD1222 dose. The receptors originated from an adult who received the AZD1222 COVID-19 vaccine. Each CDR3 is given with its conserved first and last residue. Each record gives: clone size, V gene, J gene, D gene, CDR3 protein, CDR3 DNA. D genes are given only for firm matches. Expanded clones are given a class, and other clones once, few, many or no size at all.

.,TRBV11-3,TRBJ2-5,.,CASSSTQGAETQYF,TGTGCCAGCAGCTCTACCCAGGGCGCAGAGACCCAGTACTTC
.,TRBV6-2/TRBV6-3,TRBJ1-3,TRBD1,CASSWARGSGGNTIYF,TGTGCCAGCAGTTGGGCCAGGGGGTCGGGCGGAAACACCATATATTTT
few,TRBV6-5,TRBJ1-1,.,CASSPDIWNTEAFF,TGTGCCAGCAGTCCGGACATCTGGAACACTGAAGCTTTCTTT
.,TRBV19,TRBJ2-5,TRBD1,CASSVGQGTETQYF,TGTGCCAGTAGTGTGGGACAGGGAACGGAGACCCAGTACTTC
.,TRBV2,TRBJ1-1,.,CASSGSAEAFF,TGTGCCAGCAGTGGTTCTGCTGAAGCTTTCTTT
.,TRBV12-3/TRBV12-4,TRBJ2-2,.,CASSLRTVLFF,TGTGCCAGCAGCTTGCGGACTGTGCTGTTTTTT
.,TRBV9,TRBJ2-7,.,CASSSRPYEQYF,TGTGCCAGCAGCTCCCGGCCCTACGAGCAGTACTTC
.,TRBV13,TRBJ2-1,.,CASSLGNSDYNEQFF,TGTGCCAGCAGCTTAGGAAATAGCGACTACAATGAGCAGTTCTTC
.,TRBV7-9,TRBJ1-1,.,CASSLGQSNTEAFF,TGTGCCAGCAGCTTAGGGCAGTCGAACACTGAAGCTTTCTTT
.,TRBV28,TRBJ2-2,.,CASGLRDTGELFF,TGTGCCAGCGGCCTCCGGGACACCGGGGAGCTGTTTTTT
.,TRBV15,TRBJ1-5,.,CATSRDAGGGKPQHF,TGTGCCACCAGCAGAGATGCGGGGGGCGGGAAGCCCCAGCATTTT
.,TRBV13,TRBJ1-1,.,CASSSWEGLNTEAFF,TGTGCCAGCAGCTCCTGGGAAGGACTGAACACTGAAGCTTTCTTT
.,TRBV7-9,TRBJ2-5,.,CASSLSGYQETQYF,TGTGCCAGCAGCTTGAGCGGGTACCAAGAGACCCAGTACTTC
.,TRBV19,TRBJ1-1,.,CASSADREMNTEAFF,TGTGCCAGTAGTGCGGACAGAGAAATGAACACTGAAGCTTTCTTT
.,TRBV18,TRBJ1-1,TRBD1,CASSPWTGENTEAFF,TGTGCCAGCTCACCATGGACAGGGGAGAACACTGAAGCTTTCTTT
.,TRBV2,TRBJ2-1,.,CASTTYNEQFF,TGTGCCAGCACCACCTACAATGAGCAGTTCTTC
once,TRBV30,TRBJ2-7,.,CAWRRDRDYEQYF,TGTGCCTGGAGGCGGGACAGAGATTACGAGCAGTACTTC
.,TRBV19,TRBJ1-2,.,CASSRDGNPNYGYTF,TGTGCCAGTAGTAGGGACGGGAACCCTAACTATGGCTACACCTTC
.,TRBV5-4,TRBJ1-1,TRBD1,CASSTGQGPNSAEAFF,TGTGCCAGCAGCACGGGACAGGGGCCTAACTCAGCTGAAGCTTTCTTT
.,TRBV25-1,TRBJ1-1,TRBD1,CASSESTGSAFF,TGTGCCAGCAGTGAGTCGACAGGGAGCGCTTTCTTT
.,TRBV6-5,TRBJ1-2,TRBD1,CASSPTQGASYGYTF,TGTGCCAGCAGCCCAACCCAGGGGGCGTCCTATGGCTACACCTTC
.,TRBV9,TRBJ2-1,TRBD2,CASSPWTSGSYNEQFF,TGTGCCAGCAGCCCTTGGACTAGCGGGAGCTACAATGAGCAGTTCTTC
.,TRBV7-9,TRBJ1-3,.,CASSLAGNSGNTIYF,TGTGCCAGCAGCTTAGCGGGAAACAGTGGAAACACCATATATTTT
.,TRBV5-1,TRBJ2-1,.,CASSLVSNEQFF,TGCGCCAGCAGCTTGGTGAGCAATGAGCAGTTCTTC
.,TRBV5-1,TRBJ2-7,TRBD2,CASSLEVSGLHEQYF,TGCGCCAGCAGCTTGGAGGTTAGCGGGCTGCACGAGCAGTACTTC
.,TRBV5-4,TRBJ2-1,TRBD2,CASSLASGGHNEQFF,TGTGCCAGCAGCTTGGCCAGCGGGGGTCACAATGAGCAGTTCTTC
.,TRBV4-2,TRBJ1-2,.,CASSQEGGRTYGYTF,TGTGCCAGCAGCCAAGAAGGCGGACGGACCTATGGCTACACCTTC
.,TRBV10-2,TRBJ2-7,TRBD2,CASSGTRTSGRAFVQYF,TGCGCCAGCAGTGGGACGAGGACTAGCGGGAGGGCCTTTGTGCAGTACTTC
.,TRBV18,TRBJ1-1,.,CASSSQNTEAFF,TGTGCCAGCTCATCACAGAACACTGAAGCTTTCTTT
once,TRBV28,TRBJ2-7,.,CASSLERRGAGQYF,TGTGCCAGCAGTTTGGAACGACGAGGGGCTGGGCAGTACTTC
.,TRBV6-5,TRBJ2-7,TRBD1,CASSYAGQAYEQYF,TGTGCCAGCAGTTACGCAGGACAGGCTTACGAGCAGTACTTC
.,TRBV12-3/TRBV12-4,TRBJ2-7,.,CASSLVPYEQYF,TGTGCCAGCAGTTTGGTACCCTACGAGCAGTACTTC
.,TRBV15,TRBJ2-3,.,CATSRGVTGFTDTQYF,TGTGCCACCAGCAGAGGAGTGACAGGATTCACAGATACGCAGTATTTT
once,TRBV28,TRBJ1-3,.,CATRSRLSGNTIYF,TGTGCCACCCGCAGTCGACTCTCTGGAAACACCATATATTTT
.,TRBV9,TRBJ1-5,.,CASSEARDDQPQHF,TGTGCCAGCAGCGAGGCTAGAGATGACCAGCCCCAGCATTTT
few,TRBV6-5,TRBJ1-1,.,CASSYRGSTGTEAFF,TGTGCCAGCAGTTACCGCGGGTCTACGGGCACTGAAGCTTTCTTT
.,TRBV9,TRBJ1-2,.,CASSVDYSSNYGYTF,TGTGCCAGCAGCGTAGACTACAGCTCTAACTATGGCTACACCTTC
.,TRBV19,TRBJ1-1,.,CASNPVERRTEAFF,TGTGCCAGTAACCCGGTGGAGCGCCGAACTGAAGCTTTCTTT
few,TRBV6-5,TRBJ1-5,.,CASSQQKGANQPQHF,TGTGCCAGCAGTCAACAGAAGGGTGCCAATCAGCCCCAGCATTTT
.,TRBV28,TRBJ2-1,.,CASSLLAGLGNEQFF,TGTGCCAGCAGTTTATTGGCAGGGTTAGGCAATGAGCAGTTCTTC
.,TRBV7-6,TRBJ2-1,TRBD2,CASSASGRPNNEQFF,TGTGCCAGCAGCGCTAGCGGGAGGCCCAACAATGAGCAGTTCTTC
.,TRBV3-1/TRBV3-2,TRBJ1-5,.,CASSQVASPNQPQHF,TGTGCCAGCAGCCAAGTCGCATCCCCCAATCAGCCCCAGCATTTT
once,TRBV24-1,TRBJ1-5,.,CATSGTSLGLPQHF,TGTGCCACCAGTGGGACATCTCTGGGGTTGCCCCAGCATTTT
.,TRBV12-5,TRBJ1-1,.,CASGLIVGGATEAFF,TGTGCTAGTGGTTTGATAGTAGGGGGTGCCACTGAAGCTTTCTTT
few,TRBV4-1,TRBJ2-7,.,CASSQDRGRAGYEQYF,TGCGCCAGCAGCCAAGATCGGGGCAGGGCAGGTTACGAGCAGTACTTC
.,TRBV7-2,TRBJ1-3,.,CASSANFGDTIYF,TGTGCCAGCAGCGCAAATTTCGGAGACACCATATATTTT
.,TRBV9,TRBJ2-6,.,CASSGGFSGANVLTF,TGTGCCAGCAGCGGGGGTTTCTCTGGGGCCAACGTCCTGACTTTC
.,TRBV30,TRBJ2-1,TRBD1,CACWTGAGNEQFF,TGTGCCTGCTGGACAGGGGCAGGAAATGAGCAGTTCTTC
.,TRBV30,TRBJ1-1,.,CAWEAGRNTEAFF,TGTGCCTGGGAGGCAGGAAGAAACACTGAAGCTTTCTTT
.,TRBV14,TRBJ2-7,TRBD2,CASSHLAGVAYEQYF,TGTGCCAGCAGCCACCTAGCGGGGGTAGCCTACGAGCAGTACTTC
.,TRBV3-1/TRBV3-2,TRBJ2-1,TRBD2,CASSQDLQRGVRNEQFF,TGTGCCAGCAGCCAAGATTTGCAGCGGGGGGTCCGGAATGAGCAGTTCTTC
once,TRBV27,TRBJ2-3,.,CASSANWGRPDTQYF,TGTGCCAGCAGTGCAAACTGGGGCCGGCCAGATACGCAGTATTTT
.,TRBV11-3,TRBJ2-1,TRBD1,CASSLRTGEQFF,TGTGCCAGCAGCTTAAGGACAGGTGAGCAGTTCTTC
few,TRBV6-5,TRBJ1-5,.,CASRSAGSYNQPQHF,TGTGCCAGCAGATCCGCAGGGAGCTATAATCAGCCCCAGCATTTT
.,TRBV7-2,TRBJ1-2,.,CASSLPPWSDGYTF,TGTGCCAGCAGCTTACCCCCGTGGTCAGATGGCTACACCTTC
.,TRBV5-1,TRBJ1-5,TRBD1,CASSLGGQGEPQHF,TGCGCCAGCAGCTTGGGGGGACAGGGGGAGCCCCAGCATTTT
.,TRBV28,TRBJ2-2,TRBD2,CASSPPGGRGAGELFF,TGTGCCAGCAGCCCCCCGGGCGGGAGGGGGGCCGGGGAGCTGTTTTTT
few,TRBV6-5,TRBJ2-7,.,CASSYVAGRWDEQYF,TGTGCCAGCAGTTACGTGGCGGGTCGATGGGACGAGCAGTACTTC
.,TRBV5-1,TRBJ2-5,TRBD1,CASSLYPGTGNRGTQYF,TGCGCCAGCAGCTTATACCCCGGGACAGGGAATAGAGGGACCCAGTACTTC